This TCR beta chain was profiled in a study of blood T cell repertoires in COVID-19. About the study: The analysed material was cDNA or gDNA that came from T cells, B-cell-depleted T cells, or PBMCs.

Authors' methods: Reference gene primers were amplified, and this amplification served to estimate nucleated cell counts. Sequencing used immunoSEQ multiplex PCR; TCRdb keeps in-frame clones, though not all of them. V and J calls and clone size are as listed in that table; D and trimming were resolved from the DNA. The data show 150,000 to 200,000 clones, 75% to 85% seen once. Enrollment of patients from Seattle took place during active infection, with longitudinal follow-up. CDR3 length equals 13 residues. The ends were cut back, 0 bases at V and 5 bases at J, with 7 bases in the middle. Germline V gene data show CDR1 as MNHNS and CDR2 as SASEGT.

Material for sequencing was peripheral blood. This clonotype was sampled from a woman between 40 and 55 years old with COVID-19, enrolled during active disease. The rearrangement uses TRBV6-1 and TRBJ1-2; D gene uncertain. For the CDR3, the DNA is TGTGCCAGCAGTGAAGCGGGCAGTTATGGCTACACCTTC. Amino acid sequence: CASSEAGSYGYTF.